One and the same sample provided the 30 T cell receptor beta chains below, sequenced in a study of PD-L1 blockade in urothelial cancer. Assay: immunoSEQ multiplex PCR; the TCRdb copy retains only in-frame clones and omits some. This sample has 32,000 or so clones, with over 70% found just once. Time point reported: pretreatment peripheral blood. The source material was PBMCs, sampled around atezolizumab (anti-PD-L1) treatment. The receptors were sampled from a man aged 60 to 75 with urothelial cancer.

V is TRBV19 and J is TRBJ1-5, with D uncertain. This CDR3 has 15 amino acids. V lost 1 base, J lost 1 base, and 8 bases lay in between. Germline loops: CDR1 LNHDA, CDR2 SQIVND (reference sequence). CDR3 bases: TGTGCCAGTAGTATAGGGCAGTCGAGCAATCAGCCCCAGCATTTT. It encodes CASSIGQSSNQPQHF.

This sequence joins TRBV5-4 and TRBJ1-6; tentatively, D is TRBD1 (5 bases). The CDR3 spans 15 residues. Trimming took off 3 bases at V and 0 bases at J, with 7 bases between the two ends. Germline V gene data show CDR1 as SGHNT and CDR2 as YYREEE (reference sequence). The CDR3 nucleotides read TGTGCCAGCAGCTCCCAGGGCTCCTATAATTCACCCCTCCACTTT. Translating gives CASSSQGSYNSPLHF.

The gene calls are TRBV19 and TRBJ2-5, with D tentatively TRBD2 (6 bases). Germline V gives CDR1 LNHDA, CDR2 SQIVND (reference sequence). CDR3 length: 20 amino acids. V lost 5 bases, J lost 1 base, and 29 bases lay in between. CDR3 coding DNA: TGTGCCAGTAGTTTGGGCCTCCTCGGGAGAGGCGGCCTTGCCCAAGAGACCCAGTACTTC. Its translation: CASSLGLLGRGGLAQETQYF.

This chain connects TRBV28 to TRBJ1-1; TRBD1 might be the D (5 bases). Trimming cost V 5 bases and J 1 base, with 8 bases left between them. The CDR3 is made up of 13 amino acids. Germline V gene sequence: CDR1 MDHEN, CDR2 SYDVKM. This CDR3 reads CASSVTANTEAFF. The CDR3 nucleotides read TGTGCCAGCAGTGTGACAGCGAACACTGAAGCTTTCTTT.

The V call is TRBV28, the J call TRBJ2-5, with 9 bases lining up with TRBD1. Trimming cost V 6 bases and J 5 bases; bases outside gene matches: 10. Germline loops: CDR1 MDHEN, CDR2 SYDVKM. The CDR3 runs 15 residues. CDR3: CASSEPGTGTETQYF. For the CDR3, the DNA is TGTGCCAGCAGCGAACCCGGGACAGGGACGGAGACCCAGTACTTC.

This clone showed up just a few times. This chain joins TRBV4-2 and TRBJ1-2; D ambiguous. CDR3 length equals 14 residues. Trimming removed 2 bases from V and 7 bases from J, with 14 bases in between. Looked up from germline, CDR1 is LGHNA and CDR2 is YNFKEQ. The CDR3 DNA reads TGTGCCAGCAGCCAATCTCGTACGGGTTCTGGCTACACCTTC. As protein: CASSQSRTGSGYTF.

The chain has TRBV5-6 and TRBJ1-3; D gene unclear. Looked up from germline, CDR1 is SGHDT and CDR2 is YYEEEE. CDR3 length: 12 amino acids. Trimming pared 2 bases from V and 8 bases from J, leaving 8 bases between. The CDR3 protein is CASSFREDTIYF. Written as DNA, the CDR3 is TGTGCCAGCAGCTTCCGGGAGGACACCATATATTTT.

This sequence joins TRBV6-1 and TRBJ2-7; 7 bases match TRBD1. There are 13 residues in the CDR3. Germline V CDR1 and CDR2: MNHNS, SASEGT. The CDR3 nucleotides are TGTGCGGGTACAGGGGATCGGTCCTACGAGCAGTACTTC. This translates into CAGTGDRSYEQYF.

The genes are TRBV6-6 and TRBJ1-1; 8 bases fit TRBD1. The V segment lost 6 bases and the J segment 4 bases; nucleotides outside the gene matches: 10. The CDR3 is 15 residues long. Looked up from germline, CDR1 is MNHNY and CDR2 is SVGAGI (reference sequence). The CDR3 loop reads CASRTRGQATTEAFF. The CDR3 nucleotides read TGTGCCAGCAGAACCCGGGGACAGGCAACCACTGAAGCTTTCTTT.

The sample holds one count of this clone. The CDR3 DNA reads as TGCGCCAGCAGCCAAGATAGGGGGGAGGGCCTTACCGGGGAGCTGTTTTTT. As protein: CASSQDRGEGLTGELFF. V gene TRBV4-3 combines with J gene TRBJ2-2; the D gene is possibly TRBD2 (7 bases). The germline CDR1 and CDR2 sequences are LGHNA and YSLEER. The CDR3 is made up of 17 amino acids. V was trimmed by 0 bases and J by 5 bases, leaving 16 bases between them.

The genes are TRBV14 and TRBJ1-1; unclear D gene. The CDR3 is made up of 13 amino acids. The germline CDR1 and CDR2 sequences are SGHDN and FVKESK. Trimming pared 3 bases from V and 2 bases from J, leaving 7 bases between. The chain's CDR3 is CASSHSQNTEAFF. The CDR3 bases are TGTGCCAGCAGCCATAGCCAAAACACTGAAGCTTTCTTT.

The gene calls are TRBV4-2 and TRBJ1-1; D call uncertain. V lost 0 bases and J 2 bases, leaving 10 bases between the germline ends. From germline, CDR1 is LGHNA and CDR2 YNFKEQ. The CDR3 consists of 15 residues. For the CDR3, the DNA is TGTGCCAGCAGCCAAGATGTGGGCCTAAACACTGAAGCTTTCTTT. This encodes CASSQDVGLNTEAFF.

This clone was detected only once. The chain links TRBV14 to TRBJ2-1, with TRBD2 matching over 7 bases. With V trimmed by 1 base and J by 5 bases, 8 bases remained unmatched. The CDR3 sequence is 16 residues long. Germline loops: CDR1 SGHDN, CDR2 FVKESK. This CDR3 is CASSQGGGLSHNEQFF. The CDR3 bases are TGTGCCAGCAGCCAAGGGGGGGGACTATCCCACAATGAGCAGTTCTTC.

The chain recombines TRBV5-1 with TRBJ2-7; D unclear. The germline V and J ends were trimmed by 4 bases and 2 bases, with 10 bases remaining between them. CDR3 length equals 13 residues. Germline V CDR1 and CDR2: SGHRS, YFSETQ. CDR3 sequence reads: CASSRTQPYEQYF. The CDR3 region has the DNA TGCGCCAGCAGCCGTACACAGCCCTACGAGCAGTACTTC.

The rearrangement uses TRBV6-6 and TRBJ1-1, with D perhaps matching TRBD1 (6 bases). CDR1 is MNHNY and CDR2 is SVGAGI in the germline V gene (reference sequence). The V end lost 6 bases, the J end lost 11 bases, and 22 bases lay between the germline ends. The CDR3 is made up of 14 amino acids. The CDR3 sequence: CASSRRQPQGKAFF. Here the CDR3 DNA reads TGTGCCAGCAGCCGCAGGCAGCCACAGGGAAAGGCTTTCTTT.

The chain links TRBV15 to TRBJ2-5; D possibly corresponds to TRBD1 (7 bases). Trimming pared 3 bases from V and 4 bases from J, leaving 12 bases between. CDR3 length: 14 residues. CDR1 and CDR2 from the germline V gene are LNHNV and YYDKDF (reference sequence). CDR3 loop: CATSSRQGGETQYF. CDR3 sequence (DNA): TGTGCCACCAGCAGTCGTCAGGGGGGAGAGACCCAGTACTTC.

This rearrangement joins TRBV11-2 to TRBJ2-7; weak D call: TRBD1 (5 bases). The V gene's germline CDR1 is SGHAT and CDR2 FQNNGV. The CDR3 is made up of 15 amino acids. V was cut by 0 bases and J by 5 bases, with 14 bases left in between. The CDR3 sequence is CASSLEATALHEQYF. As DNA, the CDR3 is TGTGCCAGCAGCTTAGAAGCGACAGCCCTCCACGAGCAGTACTTC.

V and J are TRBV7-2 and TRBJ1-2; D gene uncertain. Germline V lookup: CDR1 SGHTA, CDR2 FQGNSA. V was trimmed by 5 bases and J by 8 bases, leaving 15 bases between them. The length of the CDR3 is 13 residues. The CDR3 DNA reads TGTGCCAGCAGCCCCGATAGGAGGGAAGGCTACACCTTC. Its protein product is CASSPDRREGYTF.

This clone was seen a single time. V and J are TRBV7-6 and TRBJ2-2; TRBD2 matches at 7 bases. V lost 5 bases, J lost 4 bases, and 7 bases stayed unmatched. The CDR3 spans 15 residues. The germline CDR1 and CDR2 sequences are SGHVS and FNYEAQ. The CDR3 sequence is CASSRSTGGTGELFF. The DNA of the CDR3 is TGTGCCAGCAGCCGATCGACGGGAGGCACCGGGGAGCTGTTTTTT.

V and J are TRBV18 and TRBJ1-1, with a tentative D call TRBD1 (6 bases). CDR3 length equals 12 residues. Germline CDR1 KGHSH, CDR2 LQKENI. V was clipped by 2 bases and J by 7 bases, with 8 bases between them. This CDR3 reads CASSPGGDEAFF. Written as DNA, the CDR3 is TGTGCCAGCTCACCAGGGGGCGATGAAGCTTTCTTT.

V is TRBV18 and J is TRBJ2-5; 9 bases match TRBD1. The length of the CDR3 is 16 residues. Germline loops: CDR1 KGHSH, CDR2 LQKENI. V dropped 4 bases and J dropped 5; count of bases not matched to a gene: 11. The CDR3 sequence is CASSQSRDRVLETQYF. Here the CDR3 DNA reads TGTGCCAGCTCACAGTCCCGGGACAGGGTATTGGAGACCCAGTACTTC.

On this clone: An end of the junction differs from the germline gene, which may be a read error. DNA for the CDR3: TGTGCTAGCAGCCCCGGACTAGCGGGAGCCGGGGAGCTGTTTTTT. Translation: CASSPGLAGAGELFF. V gene TRBV7-7 combines with J gene TRBJ2-2; TRBD2 aligns across 13 bases. The germline gives CDR1 SSHAT, CDR2 FNYEAQ (reference sequence). The CDR3 sequence is 15 residues long.

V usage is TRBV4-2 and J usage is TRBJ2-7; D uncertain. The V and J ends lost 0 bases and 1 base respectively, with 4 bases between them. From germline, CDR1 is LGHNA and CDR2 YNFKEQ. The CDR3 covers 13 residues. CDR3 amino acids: CASSQDESYEQYF. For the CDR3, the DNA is TGTGCCAGCAGCCAAGATGAGTCCTACGAGCAGTACTTC.

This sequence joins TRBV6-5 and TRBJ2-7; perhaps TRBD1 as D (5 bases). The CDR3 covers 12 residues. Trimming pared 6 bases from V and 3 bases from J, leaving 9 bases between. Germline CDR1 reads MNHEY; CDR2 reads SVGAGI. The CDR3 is CASRDINYEQYF. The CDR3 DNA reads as TGTGCCAGCAGGGACATTAACTACGAGCAGTACTTC.

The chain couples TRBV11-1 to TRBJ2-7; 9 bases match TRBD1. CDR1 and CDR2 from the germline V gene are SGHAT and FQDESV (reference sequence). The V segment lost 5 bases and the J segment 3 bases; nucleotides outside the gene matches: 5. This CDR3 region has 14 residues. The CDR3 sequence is CASSTGQGLYEQYF. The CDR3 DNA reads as TGTGCCAGCAGCACGGGACAGGGACTCTACGAGCAGTACTTC.

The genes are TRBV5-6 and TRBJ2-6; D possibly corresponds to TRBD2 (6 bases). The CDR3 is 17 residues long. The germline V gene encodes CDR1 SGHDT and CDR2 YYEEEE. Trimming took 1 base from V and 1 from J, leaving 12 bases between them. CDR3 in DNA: TGTGCCAGCAGCTTGCCCGGGACTGAGTCTGGGGCCAACGTCCTGACTTTC. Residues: CASSLPGTESGANVLTF.

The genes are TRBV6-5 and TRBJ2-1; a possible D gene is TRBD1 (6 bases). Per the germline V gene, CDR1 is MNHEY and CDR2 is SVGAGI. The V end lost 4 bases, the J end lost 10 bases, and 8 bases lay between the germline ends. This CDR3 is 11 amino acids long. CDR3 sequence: CASSFGTEQFF. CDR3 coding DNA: TGTGCCAGCAGTTTCGGGACAGAGCAGTTCTTC.

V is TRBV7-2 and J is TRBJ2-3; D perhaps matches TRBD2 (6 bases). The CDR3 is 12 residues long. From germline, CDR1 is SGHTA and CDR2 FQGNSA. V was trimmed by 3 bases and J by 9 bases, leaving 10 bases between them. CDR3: CASSLGGSTQYF. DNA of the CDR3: TGTGCCAGCAGCTTGGGAGGAAGCACGCAGTATTTT.

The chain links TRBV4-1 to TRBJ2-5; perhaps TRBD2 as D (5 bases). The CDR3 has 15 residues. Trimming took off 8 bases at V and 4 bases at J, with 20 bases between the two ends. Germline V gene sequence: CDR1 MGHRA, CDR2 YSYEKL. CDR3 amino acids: CASCVQRSRGETQYF. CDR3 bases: TGCGCCAGCTGCGTCCAGCGGTCCCGCGGAGAGACCCAGTACTTC.

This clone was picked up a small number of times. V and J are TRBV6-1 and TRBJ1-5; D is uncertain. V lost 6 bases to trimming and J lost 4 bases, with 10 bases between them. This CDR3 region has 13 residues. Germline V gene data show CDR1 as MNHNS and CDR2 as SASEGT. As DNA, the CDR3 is TGTGCCAGCAGCCCAACAGAGAATCAGCCCCAGCATTTT. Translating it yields CASSPTENQPQHF.